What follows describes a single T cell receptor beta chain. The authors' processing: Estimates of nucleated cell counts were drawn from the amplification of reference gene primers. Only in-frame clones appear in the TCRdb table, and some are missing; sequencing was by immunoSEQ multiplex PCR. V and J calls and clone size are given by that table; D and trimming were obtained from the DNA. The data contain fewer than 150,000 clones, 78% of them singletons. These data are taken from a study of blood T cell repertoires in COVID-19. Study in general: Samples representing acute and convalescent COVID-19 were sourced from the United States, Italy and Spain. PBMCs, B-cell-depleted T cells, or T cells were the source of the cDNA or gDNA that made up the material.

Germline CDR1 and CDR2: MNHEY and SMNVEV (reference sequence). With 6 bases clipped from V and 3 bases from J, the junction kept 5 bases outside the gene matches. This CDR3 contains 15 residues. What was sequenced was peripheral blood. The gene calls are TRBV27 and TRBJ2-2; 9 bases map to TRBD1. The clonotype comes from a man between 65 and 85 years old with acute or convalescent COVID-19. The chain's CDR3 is CASRATGGYTGELFF. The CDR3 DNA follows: TGTGCCAGCAGAGCAACAGGGGGCTACACCGGGGAGCTGTTTTTT.